These T cell receptor beta chains were read from a single sample in a study of T cells in Graves' hyperthyroidism and ophthalmopathy. TCRdb reprocessed the multiplex PCR reads via MiXCR and lists one record per CDR3 protein. Of roughly 200,000 distinct CDR3 sequences in the sample, about a sixth were seen once. The sample was blood. All receptors come from a woman in her fifties or sixties with Graves' hyperthyroidism. Each CDR3 is given with its conserved first and last residue. The D gene is left open where the match is weak. Clone size appears in some rows only: once, few, many, or a class for an expanded clone.

many TRBD1 TRBJ2-7 TRBV9 CASSVAAGGYEQYF TGTGCCAGCAGCGTAGCGGCAGGGGGCTACGAGCAGTACTTC
many NA TRBJ1-1 TRBV27 CASSLIWGTEAFF TGTGCCAGCAGTTTAATCTGGGGCACTGAAGCTTTCTTT
NA TRBD1 TRBJ1-5 TRBV7-9 CASSAGDRVSNQPQHF TGTGCCAGCAGCGCTGGGGACAGGGTTAGCAATCAGCCCCAGCATTTT
NA NA TRBJ2-3 TRBV20-1 CSARDYLSADTQYF TGCAGTGCTAGGGACTACCTTAGCGCAGATACGCAGTATTTT
many TRBD2 TRBJ2-5 TRBV12-3/TRBV12-4 CASSSSGRTEETQYF TGTGCCAGCAGTTCTAGCGGGCGTACTGAAGAGACCCAGTACTTC
NA TRBD1 TRBJ2-2 TRBV11-3 CASSLDGTGASVGGELFF TGTGCCAGCAGCTTAGATGGGACAGGGGCTTCCGTTGGCGGGGAGCTGTTTTTT
many NA TRBJ1-1 TRBV27 CASSPSTGPGTEAFF TGTGCCAGCAGTCCCTCAACCGGGCCGGGGACTGAAGCTTTCTTT
many NA TRBJ2-3 TRBV18 CASSPESGSTQYF TGTGCCAGCTCACCAGAAAGTGGGTCTACGCAGTATTTT
many NA TRBJ1-5 TRBV12-3/TRBV12-4 CASSLRLNQPQHF TGTGCCAGCAGTCTTCGGCTTAACCAGCCCCAGCATTTT
NA NA TRBJ2-2 TRBV11-2 CASSTGTQNTGELFF TGTGCCAGCAGCACCGGGACACAGAACACCGGGGAGCTGTTTTTT
few TRBD2 TRBJ2-2 TRBV4-1 CASSHGLAGDAAGELFF TGCGCCAGCAGCCATGGTCTAGCGGGAGATGCAGCCGGGGAGCTGTTTTTT
few NA TRBJ2-5 TRBV7-3 CASSPDPPRVVYF TGTGCCAGCAGCCCAGACCCCCCAAGGGTGGTGTACTTC
few TRBD2 TRBJ2-2 TRBV20-1 CSARDAEGSSGVVLAGELFF TGCAGTGCTAGAGATGCTGAGGGGTCTAGCGGGGTCGTGTTGGCCGGGGAGCTGTTTTTT
many TRBD1 TRBJ1-1 TRBV9 CASSVAGGNTEAFF TGTGCCAGCAGCGTAGCAGGGGGTAACACTGAAGCTTTCTTT
many TRBD1 TRBJ1-3 TRBV20-1 CSAAGAGQGNTIYF TGCAGTGCTGCGGGGGCGGGACAGGGAAACACCATATATTTT
once NA TRBJ2-7 TRBV20-1 CSAALSGSYEQYF TGCAGTGCTGCACTTAGCGGCTCCTACGAGCAGTACTTC